The following is a T cell receptor beta chain sequence with its context. This record belongs to a study of blood T cell repertoires in COVID-19. Across the study: Some COVID-19 samples were acute and others convalescent; all came from the United States, Italy and Spain. Sources were T cells, B-cell-depleted T cells, or PBMCs; the material itself was cDNA or gDNA.

The junction had 7 bases not matched to a gene; V was cut back by 3 bases and J by 2 bases. This CDR3 spans 16 amino acids. Germline lookup yields CDR1 KGHDR and CDR2 SFDVKD. Assay used: immunoSEQ multiplex PCR; TCRdb lists only in-frame clones, some missing. The repertoire holds 200,000 to 250,000 clones, 80% to 85% seen once, with around 8.9% in the top ten. The cohort comprised adults aged 18 to 89 years residing in approximately 25 US areas. Categorization into cohorts depended on clinical history that participants reported. Input material: PBMCs or T cells enriched from blood (not recorded which). The source is a woman aged 45 to 65 with acute COVID-19. The chain joins TRBV24-1 to TRBJ2-5, with 8 bases lining up with TRBD1. CDR3 DNA sequence: TGTGCCACCAGTGATGGGGACAGGAGGGTTCAAGAGACCCAGTACTTC. It translates to CATSDGDRRVQETQYF.